The 24 T cell receptor beta chains listed next were all sequenced from one sample in a study of T cells after yellow fever vaccination. TCRdb re-derived calls from the 5' RACE reads in MiXCR, one entry per CDR3 protein. The profile shows some 390,000 distinct CDR3 sequences, under 20% of them singletons. The sample here was PBMCs, taken before the yellow fever booster vaccination. Receptor source: a man aged 18 to 35 who received the YFV17D yellow fever vaccine.

This clonotype has a handful of counts. This chain uses TRBV7-9 with TRBJ2-2; the D gene is possibly TRBD1 (6 bases). This CDR3 comprises 14 residues. Germline V gene sequence: CDR1 SEHNR, CDR2 FQNEAQ (reference sequence). The V gene lost 5 bases and the J gene lost 7 bases, with 14 bases spanning the gap. The CDR3 loop is CASSIEQGSGELFF. For the CDR3, the DNA is TGTGCCAGCAGCATAGAACAGGGAAGCGGGGAGCTGTTTTTT.

Only a few counts were recorded for this clonotype. The chain carries TRBV7-9 and TRBJ2-7; D may be TRBD1 (6 bases). The CDR3 sequence is 14 residues long. Germline lookup yields CDR1 SEHNR and CDR2 FQNEAQ (reference sequence). The V end lost 3 bases, the J end lost 4 bases, and 13 bases lay between the germline ends. The CDR3 DNA reads as TGTGCCAGCAGCTTGTCCGGGACACCGTACGAGCAGTACTTC. It yields the protein CASSLSGTPYEQYF.

A few counts support this clonotype. This rearrangement joins TRBV12-3 or TRBV12-4 to TRBJ2-1; 8 nucleotides align to TRBD1. Trimming took 8 bases from V and 5 from J; bases not matched to a gene: 5. The CDR3 is 13 amino acids. The CDR3 loop reads CASGQGANNEQFF. CDR3 bases: TGTGCCAGCGGGCAGGGGGCCAACAATGAGCAGTTCTTC.

The table lists this clonotype with a few counts. V usage is TRBV7-2 and J usage is TRBJ1-3; possibly TRBD1 for D (6 bases). The CDR3 is made up of 15 amino acids. Germline V gene sequence: CDR1 SGHTA, CDR2 FQGNSA. V lost 5 bases to trimming and J lost 0 bases, with 11 bases between them. In DNA, the CDR3 is TGTGCCAGCAGCCGGACAGAGAGCTCTGGAAACACCATATATTTT. Amino acids: CASSRTESSGNTIYF.

This clonotype came up a few times. The chain joins TRBV4-1 to TRBJ2-3; 11 nucleotides match TRBD1. The CDR3 spans 16 residues. V lost 5 bases and J lost 3; bases outside the gene matches: 7. In germline, CDR1 is MGHRA, CDR2 YSYEKL. This chain's CDR3 is CASSYPGQGVTDTQYF. In DNA form, the CDR3 reads TGCGCCAGCAGCTACCCGGGACAGGGGGTTACAGATACGCAGTATTTT.

The V call is TRBV4-3, the J call TRBJ2-2, with D possibly matching TRBD2 (7 bases). Trimming removed 0 bases from V and 2 bases from J, with 22 bases in between. Germline V lookup: CDR1 LGHNA, CDR2 YSLEER. The CDR3 is 20 amino acids. The CDR3 DNA follows: TGCGCCAGCAGCCAAGATGGGGCCGGGTCACAGGGACTAAACACCGGGGAGCTGTTTTTT. It is translated as CASSQDGAGSQGLNTGELFF.

The CDR3 sequence: CASGGGRQNTGELFF. CDR3 DNA: TGTGCTAGTGGAGGAGGCAGGCAGAACACCGGGGAGCTGTTTTTT. The chain couples TRBV12-5 to TRBJ2-2, with TRBD2 as a possible D gene (5 bases). CDR1 and CDR2 from the germline V gene are LGHNT and FRNRAP. CDR3 length equals 15 residues. Deletions cut 6 bases from V and 1 base from J, with 12 bases between.

The rearrangement uses TRBV28 and TRBJ2-7; 7 bases match TRBD1. This CDR3 region has 12 residues. Germline V gene data show CDR1 as MDHEN and CDR2 as SYDVKM. V trimming: 4 bases; J trimming: 4 bases; junction bases outside the gene matches: 1. CDR3 sequence reads: CASSSDRYEQYV. The DNA for the CDR3 is TGTGCCAGCAGTTCGGACAGGTACGAGCAGTACGTC.

This clonotype came up a few times. This rearrangement joins TRBV20-1 to TRBJ2-1, with 11 bases aligning to TRBD2. J lost 7 bases, V lost 6 bases, and 8 bases had no gene match. The CDR3 spans 14 residues. CDR1 and CDR2 from the germline V gene are DFQATT and SNEGSKA (reference sequence). CDR3 DNA: TGCAGTGCGGATAGCGGGGGGGCCTTTAATGAGCAGTTCTTC. Translating gives CSADSGGAFNEQFF.

CDR3 sequence: CASRQQGNTEAFF. The CDR3 DNA reads as TGTGCCAGCAGACAACAGGGTAACACTGAAGCTTTCTTT. This chain joins TRBV12-3 or TRBV12-4 and TRBJ1-1, with D perhaps TRBD1 (6 bases). The V end lost 6 bases, the J end lost 2 bases, and 10 bases lay between the germline ends. The CDR3 extends over 13 amino acids.

The table lists this clonotype with a few counts. The chain employs TRBV20-1 and TRBJ2-7; 10 bases agree with TRBD1. CDR3 length: 16 amino acids. J lost 3 bases, V lost 2 bases, and 10 bases had no gene match. Looked up from germline, CDR1 is DFQATT and CDR2 is SNEGSKA (reference sequence). The CDR3 bases are TGCAGTGCTAGAATGACAGGGGGCGAAAGGGGCTACGAGCAGTACTTC. Residues: CSARMTGGERGYEQYF.

This clonotype was seen a few times. The chain employs TRBV29-1 and TRBJ2-7; D gene unclear. Trimming took 3 bases from V and 2 from J, leaving 5 bases between them. This CDR3 region has 11 residues. CDR1 is SQVTM, CDR2 ANQGSEA, per germline. CDR3 sequence (DNA): TGCAGCGTTGAGCAGACCTACGAGCAGTACTTC. Translating it yields CSVEQTYEQYF.

This clonotype was counted between two and nine times. V gene TRBV10-3 combines with J gene TRBJ1-5; D uncertain. CDR3 length: 14 amino acids. Deletions cut 3 bases from V and 6 bases from J, with 12 bases between. Per the germline V gene, CDR1 is ENHRY and CDR2 is SYGVKD. For the CDR3, the DNA is TGTGCCATCAGTGAAAGGCAGAAGAGTCAGCCCCAGCATTTT. Protein product: CAISERQKSQPQHF.

This clonotype was seen only a few times. The gene calls are TRBV7-8 and TRBJ1-1, with D unresolved. Germline CDR1 and CDR2: SGHVS and FQNEAQ. The CDR3 totals 12 residues. V lost 5 bases and J 5 bases, leaving 9 bases between the germline ends. This chain's CDR3 is CASSLDWTEAFF. The CDR3 coding sequence is TGTGCCAGCAGCCTTGATTGGACTGAAGCTTTCTTT.

This chain connects TRBV7-2 to TRBJ2-5, with 11 nucleotides matching TRBD1. The length of the CDR3 is 16 residues. V lost 5 bases, J lost 5 bases, and 10 bases stayed unmatched. Germline assignment: CDR1 SGHTA and CDR2 FQGNSA. Here the CDR3 DNA reads TGTGCCAGCAGCAGCCGGACAGGGGGCCGCAGGGAGACCCAGTACTTC. Its protein product is CASSSRTGGRRETQYF.

V usage is TRBV5-4 and J usage is TRBJ2-5, with 8 bases matching TRBD1. The CDR3 consists of 16 residues. The V gene end was trimmed by 4 bases and the J gene end by 5 bases; junction bases not matched to a gene: 13. CDR1 and CDR2 from the germline V gene are SGHNT and YYREEE (reference sequence). The CDR3 coding sequence is TGTGCCAGCAGCCCTACTCGACAGGGGAGGTTGGAGACCCAGTACTTC. Translating it yields CASSPTRQGRLETQYF.

This clonotype occurred a few times. The V gene is TRBV24-1, the J gene TRBJ2-2, with TRBD1 identical over 9 bases. The CDR3 consists of 17 residues. Germline V gene sequence: CDR1 KGHDR, CDR2 SFDVKD. V lost 3 bases and J lost 4; bases outside the gene matches: 8. Here the CDR3 reads CATSDTRDRGTTGELFF. In DNA, the CDR3 is TGTGCCACCAGTGATACCCGCGACAGGGGGACCACCGGGGAGCTGTTTTTT.

The chain links TRBV20-1 to TRBJ1-1; 9 nucleotides agree with TRBD1. V gave up 0 bases and J gave up 6 bases; unmatched junction bases: 11. Germline CDR1 DFQATT, CDR2 SNEGSKA (reference sequence). The CDR3 consists of 16 residues. The CDR3 is CSARDTGGTGRPEAFF. CDR3 in DNA: TGCAGTGCTAGAGATACCGGGGGGACAGGGAGGCCTGAAGCTTTCTTT.

This sequence joins TRBV7-9 and TRBJ2-7; either TRBD1 or TRBD2 may supply D (6 bases each). V lost 2 bases, J lost 2 bases, and 10 bases lay in between. The CDR3 spans 14 residues. Germline V gene lookup returns CDR1 SEHNR and CDR2 FQNEAQ (reference sequence). The CDR3 DNA reads as TGTGCCAGCAGCTTAACGGGGGCCGCCTACGAGCAGTACGTC. This gives the protein CASSLTGAAYEQYV.

This clonotype has only a few counts. J is TRBJ2-1 and V is TRBV20-1; D call uncertain. Germline loops: CDR1 DFQATT, CDR2 SNEGSKA (reference sequence). The CDR3 is 12 residues long. Trimming stripped 1 base from V and 9 bases from J, with 10 bases between. CDR3 in amino acids: CSARGGRGEQFF. The CDR3 nucleotides are TGCAGTGCTAGAGGTGGAAGAGGTGAGCAGTTCTTC.

This clonotype has ten or more counts. This chain joins TRBV6-1 and TRBJ2-5; D not certain. Trimming took 1 base from V and 0 from J, leaving 6 bases between them. In germline, CDR1 is MNHNS, CDR2 SASEGT. The CDR3 contains 14 residues. The CDR3 region has the DNA TGTGCCAGCAGTGAAGGTGCAGACCAAGAGACCCAGTACTTC. Translating it yields CASSEGADQETQYF.

DNA for the CDR3: TGTGCCAGCAGTCTTGCCGGGCCACGCTCCTACGAGCAGTACTTC. Amino acid sequence: CASSLAGPRSYEQYF. V and J are TRBV12-3 or TRBV12-4 and TRBJ2-7; D call uncertain. Trimming stripped 5 bases from V and 0 bases from J, with 14 bases between. This CDR3 has 15 amino acids.

The V call is TRBV27, the J call TRBJ2-1, with 8 bases identical to TRBD2. CDR3 length: 12 residues. Germline V gene lookup returns CDR1 MNHEY and CDR2 SMNVEV (reference sequence). Losses at the gene ends were 7 bases for V and 7 bases for J; bases not matched to a gene: 3. The CDR3 sequence is CASKRGGNEQFF. The CDR3 DNA follows: TGTGCCAGCAAACGGGGGGGTAATGAGCAGTTCTTC.

This clonotype occurred once. V gene TRBV6-1 combines with J gene TRBJ2-1, with a possible D match to TRBD1 (5 bases). The CDR3 has 12 residues. Per germline, CDR1 MNHNS and CDR2 SASEGT. Trimming removed 3 bases at V and 10 bases at J, with 10 bases between. CDR3 protein: CASSDRVGEQFF. In nucleotides, the CDR3 is TGTGCCAGCAGTGACAGGGTTGGGGAGCAGTTCTTC.